This T cell receptor (beta chain) was found in a study of beta chain features in type 1 diabetes. Study-wide points: When cDNA is sequenced, cells with high TCR expression could be over-represented. TCRB CDR3s were moderately but significantly shorter in Type 1 diabetes patients in all four CD4+ subsets.

This clone has more than one count but fewer than ten. Its antigen remains unidentified. Investigators reverse transcribed all isolated RNA, so they sequenced expressed TCRB transcripts. Sequenced by immunoSEQ multiplex PCR; TCRdb stores in-frame clones only, minus some. The sample includes about 640,000 clones, under 15% of them seen just once. This CDR3 comprises 12 residues. The V gene's germline CDR1 is SGHTA and CDR2 FQGNSA. Trimming shortened V by 5 bases and J by 7 bases, and 12 bases separated the two germline ends. The clonotype originates from a man aged 25 to 40 with type 1 diabetes. The chain uses TRBV7-2 and TRBJ2-7; the D is unclear. Sequenced sample: naive CD4+ T cells from blood. The DNA of the CDR3 is TGTGCCAGCAGCCCAGGACCCAGAGAGCAGTACTTC. It codes for CASSPGPREQYF.